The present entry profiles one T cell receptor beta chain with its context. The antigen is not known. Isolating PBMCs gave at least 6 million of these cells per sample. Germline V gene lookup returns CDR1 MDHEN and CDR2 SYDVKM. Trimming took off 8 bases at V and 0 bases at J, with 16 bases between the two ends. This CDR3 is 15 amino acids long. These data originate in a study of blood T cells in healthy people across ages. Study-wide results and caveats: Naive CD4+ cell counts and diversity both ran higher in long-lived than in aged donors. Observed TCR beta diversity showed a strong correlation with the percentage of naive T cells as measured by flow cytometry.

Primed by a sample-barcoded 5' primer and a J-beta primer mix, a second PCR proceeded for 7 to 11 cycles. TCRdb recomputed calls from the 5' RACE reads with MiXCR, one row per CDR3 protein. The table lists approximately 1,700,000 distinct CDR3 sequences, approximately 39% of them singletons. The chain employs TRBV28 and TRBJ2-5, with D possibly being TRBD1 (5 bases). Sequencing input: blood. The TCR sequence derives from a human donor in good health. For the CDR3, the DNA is TGTGCCAGCCAAAAGACAGAACTGTACCAAGAGACCCAGTACTTC. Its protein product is CASQKTELYQETQYF.